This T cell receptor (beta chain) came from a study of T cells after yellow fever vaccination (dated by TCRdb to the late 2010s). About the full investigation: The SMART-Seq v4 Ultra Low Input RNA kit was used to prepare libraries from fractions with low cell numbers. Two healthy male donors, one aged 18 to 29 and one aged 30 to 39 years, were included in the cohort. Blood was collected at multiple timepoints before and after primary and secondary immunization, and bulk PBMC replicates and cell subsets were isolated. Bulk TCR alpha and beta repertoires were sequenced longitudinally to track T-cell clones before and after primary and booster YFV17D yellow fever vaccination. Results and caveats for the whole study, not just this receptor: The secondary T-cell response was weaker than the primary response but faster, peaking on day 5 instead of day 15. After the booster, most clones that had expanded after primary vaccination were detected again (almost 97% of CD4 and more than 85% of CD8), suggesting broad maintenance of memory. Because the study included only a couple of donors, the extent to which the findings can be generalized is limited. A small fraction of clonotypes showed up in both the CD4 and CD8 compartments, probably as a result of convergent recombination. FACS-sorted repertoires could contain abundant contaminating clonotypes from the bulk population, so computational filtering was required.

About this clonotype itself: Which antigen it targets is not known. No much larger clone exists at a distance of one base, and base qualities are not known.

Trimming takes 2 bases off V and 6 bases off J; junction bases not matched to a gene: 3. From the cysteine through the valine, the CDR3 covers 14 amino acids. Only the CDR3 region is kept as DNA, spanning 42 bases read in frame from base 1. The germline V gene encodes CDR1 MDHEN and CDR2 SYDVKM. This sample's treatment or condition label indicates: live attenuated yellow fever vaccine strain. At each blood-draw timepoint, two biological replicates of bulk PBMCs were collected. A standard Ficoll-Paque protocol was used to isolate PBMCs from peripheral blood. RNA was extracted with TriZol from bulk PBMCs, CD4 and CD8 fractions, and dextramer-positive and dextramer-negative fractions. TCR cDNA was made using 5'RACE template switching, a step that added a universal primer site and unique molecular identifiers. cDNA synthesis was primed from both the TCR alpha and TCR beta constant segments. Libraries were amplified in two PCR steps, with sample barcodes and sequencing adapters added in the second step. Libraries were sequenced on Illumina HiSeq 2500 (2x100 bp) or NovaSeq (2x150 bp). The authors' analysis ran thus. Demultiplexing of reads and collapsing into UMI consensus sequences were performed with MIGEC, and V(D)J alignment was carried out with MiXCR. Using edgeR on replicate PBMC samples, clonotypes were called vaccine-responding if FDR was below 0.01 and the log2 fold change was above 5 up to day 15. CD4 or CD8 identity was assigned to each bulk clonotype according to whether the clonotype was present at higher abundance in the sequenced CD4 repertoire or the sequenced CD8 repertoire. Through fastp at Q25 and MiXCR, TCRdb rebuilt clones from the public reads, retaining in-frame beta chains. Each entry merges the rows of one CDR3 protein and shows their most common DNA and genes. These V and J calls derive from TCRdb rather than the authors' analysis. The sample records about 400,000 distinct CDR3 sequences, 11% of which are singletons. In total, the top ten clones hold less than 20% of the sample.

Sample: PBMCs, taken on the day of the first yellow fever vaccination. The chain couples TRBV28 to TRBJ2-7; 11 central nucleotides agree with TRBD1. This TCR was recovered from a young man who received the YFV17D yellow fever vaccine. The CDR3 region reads CASSLRTGGLEQYV. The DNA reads TGTGCCAGCAGTTTAAGGACAGGGGGCCTCGAGCAGTACGTC.